The 23 T cell receptor beta chains reported below all come from one sample, sequenced in a study of cytomegalovirus exposure and HLA in healthy donors. The PCR ran on 60 Vbeta and 13 Jbeta primers. The table came from immunoSEQ multiplex PCR; TCRdb's copy has only in-frame clones and leaves some out. The data hold around 100,000 clones, with 60% to 85% observed a single time. Source material: PBMCs. The receptors derive from a woman aged 18 to 35 in good health and CMV-seropositive.

This clone has a handful of counts. The CDR3 bases are TGCAGTGCCATGAGCACCGGGGAGCTGTTTTTT. It codes for CSAMSTGELFF. This rearrangement joins TRBV20-1 to TRBJ2-2; no clear D gene. The V end lost 6 bases, the J end lost 4 bases, and 6 bases lay between the germline ends. The CDR3 sequence is 11 residues long. CDR1 and CDR2 (germline): DFQATT, SNEGSKA (reference sequence).

The chain is built from TRBV7-2 and TRBJ2-2; TRBD1 matches 11 bases. V gave up 3 bases and J gave up 5 bases; unmatched junction bases: 2. The CDR3 runs 15 residues. Germline V gene lookup returns CDR1 SGHTA and CDR2 FQGNSA. The DNA for the CDR3 is TGTGCCAGCAGCTTGGACAGGGGGCAGACCGGGGAGCTGTTTTTT. This gives the protein CASSLDRGQTGELFF.

The chain uses TRBV9 and TRBJ2-1, with TRBD1 identical over 7 bases. The V and J ends lost 4 bases and 2 bases, in that order; junction bases with no gene match: 6. The CDR3 totals 15 residues. Germline V lookup: CDR1 SGDLS, CDR2 YYNGEE. The CDR3 here is CASSNPTGTYNEQFF. The CDR3 DNA reads as TGTGCCAGCAGCAACCCGACAGGGACCTACAATGAGCAGTTCTTC.

The chain has TRBV9 and TRBJ2-1; 7 bases are shared with TRBD2. The V and J ends lost 7 bases and 3 bases, in that order; junction bases with no gene match: 10. Germline V CDR1 and CDR2: SGDLS, YYNGEE. The CDR3 loop spans 15 amino acids. The CDR3 DNA follows: TGTGCCAGCGGCCGTTTGACGGGAGGCTACAATGAGCAGTTCTTC. Residues: CASGRLTGGYNEQFF.

The sample holds one count of this clone. The V gene is TRBV15, the J gene TRBJ2-3; perhaps TRBD2 as D (5 bases). The V end was cut by 8 bases, the J end by 0 bases, with 15 bases between. The CDR3 is 15 residues long. The germline V gene has CDR1 LNHNV and CDR2 YYDKDF (reference sequence). The CDR3 protein is CATEPGLASTDTQYF. The CDR3 region has the DNA TGTGCCACCGAACCTGGGCTAGCAAGCACAGATACGCAGTATTTT.

The V gene is TRBV6-5, the J gene TRBJ1-1; D unclear. CDR1 is MNHEY and CDR2 is SVGAGI in the germline V gene. The CDR3 has 14 amino acids. Trimming cost V 0 bases and J 1 base, with 6 bases left between them. CDR3 DNA: TGTGCCAGCAGTTACTCGTTAGCGAACACTGAAGCTTTCTTT. It specifies CASSYSLANTEAFF.

The CDR3 reads CASSKLGRETQYF. In DNA form, the CDR3 reads TGTGCCAGCAGCAAACTAGGACGGGAGACCCAGTACTTC. The chain has TRBV14 and TRBJ2-5; weak D call: TRBD2 (5 bases). V lost 5 bases to trimming and J lost 5 bases, with 12 bases between them. The CDR3 loop spans 13 amino acids. The V gene's germline CDR1 is SGHDN and CDR2 FVKESK.

This chain links TRBV19 with TRBJ1-4; no reliable D call. CDR3 size: 14 residues. V lost 3 bases, J lost 8 bases, and 13 bases lay in between. The germline gives CDR1 LNHDA, CDR2 SQIVND (reference sequence). The CDR3 DNA reads as TGTGCCAGTAGTATCGTTTTTCTCAGGGAAAAACTGTTTTTT. This translates into CASSIVFLREKLFF.

This chain uses TRBV21-1 with TRBJ2-5; the listed D gene, TRBD2, was not tested against the DNA. TRBV21-1 is marked as a pseudogene. This CDR3 has 14 amino acids. Here the CDR3 reads CASTGLAGGKTQYF. In DNA, the CDR3 is TGTGCCAGCACGGGACTAGCGGGAGGTAAGACCCAGTACTTC.

This clone was seen a single time. V gene TRBV7-6 combines with J gene TRBJ2-1, with a weak D call TRBD2 (5 bases). The germline V gene encodes CDR1 SGHVS and CDR2 FNYEAQ. The length of the CDR3 is 14 residues. V gave up 3 bases and J gave up 5 bases, with 11 bases separating them. The CDR3 loop reads CASSFPGSNNEQFF. CDR3 sequence (DNA): TGTGCCAGCAGCTTCCCGGGGTCCAACAATGAGCAGTTCTTC. The whole variable domain, remainder taken from reference TRBV7-6 and TRBJ2-1, is GAGVSQSPRYKVTKRGQDVALRCDPISGHVSLYWYRQALGQGPEFLTYFNYEAQQDKSGLPNDRFSAERPEGSISTLTIQRTEQRDSAMYRCASSFPGSNNEQFFGPGTRLTVL.

The J gene is TRBJ2-5, the V gene TRBV7-3, with 7 bases fitting TRBD2. Unmatched junction bases numbered 4, after V lost 5 bases and J lost 7 bases. The germline V gene encodes CDR1 SGHTA and CDR2 FQGTGA. The CDR3 runs to 12 residues. CDR3 loop: CASSQPGGTQYF. CDR3 bases: TGTGCCAGCAGCCAGCCGGGGGGGACCCAGTACTTC.

The chain is built from TRBV9 and TRBJ2-1, with 7 bases identical to TRBD1. Trimming at V came to 0 bases and at J to 10 bases, leaving 4 bases not matched to a gene. CDR3 length equals 13 residues. Germline lookup yields CDR1 SGDLS and CDR2 YYNGEE. CDR3: CASSVVTGREQFF. CDR3 bases: TGTGCCAGCAGCGTAGTGACAGGGCGGGAGCAGTTCTTC.

The CDR3 here is CASSPWPRGYQPQHF. In DNA, the CDR3 is TGTGCCAGCAGCCCCTGGCCCAGGGGCTATCAGCCCCAGCATTTT. The rearrangement joins TRBV2 to TRBJ1-5, with D possibly being TRBD1 (6 bases). The V gene lost 6 bases and the J gene lost 5 bases, with 17 bases spanning the gap. The V gene's germline CDR1 is SNHLY and CDR2 FYNNEI. The CDR3 extends over 15 amino acids. The whole variable domain, filled in from reference TRBV2 and TRBJ1-5, reads EPEVTQTPSHQVTQMGQEVILRCVPISNHLYFYWYRQILGQKVEFLVSFYNNEISEKSEIFDDQFSVERPDGSNFTLKIRSTKLEDSAMYFCASSPWPRGYQPQHFGDGTRLSIL.

The chain employs TRBV28 and TRBJ1-2; the D gene is possibly TRBD1 (5 bases). This CDR3 is 14 amino acids long. Looked up from germline, CDR1 is MDHEN and CDR2 is SYDVKM. The V and J ends lost 4 bases and 4 bases respectively, with 13 bases between them. CDR3 region: CASSWGRVLYGYTF. CDR3 sequence (DNA): TGTGCCAGCAGTTGGGGCAGGGTACTCTATGGCTACACCTTC.

The chain recombines TRBV7-9 with TRBJ2-1, with TRBD2 matching 15 bases. V gave up 2 bases and J gave up 7 bases; unmatched junction bases: 3. Germline V gene lookup returns CDR1 SEHNR and CDR2 FQNEAQ (reference sequence). CDR3 size: 16 residues. Here the CDR3 DNA reads TGTGCCAGCAGCTTACACGGACTAGCGGGAGGGAATGAGCAGTTCTTC. Residues: CASSLHGLAGGNEQFF.

The chain has TRBV5-1 and TRBJ2-7; 10 bases map to TRBD2. Germline CDR1 is SGHRS and CDR2 is YFSETQ. The trim removed 2 bases at V and 2 bases at J, leaving 4 bases unmatched. The length of the CDR3 is 15 residues. CDR3 loop: CASSFGTSGAYEQYF. The CDR3 nucleotides are TGCGCCAGCAGCTTTGGAACTAGCGGGGCCTACGAGCAGTACTTC.

This chain uses TRBV6-1 with TRBJ1-3; 9 bases are a match to TRBD1. The germline V gene encodes CDR1 MNHNS and CDR2 SASEGT. The ends lost 8 bases at V and 1 base at J; junction bases unmatched: 0. The length of the CDR3 is 13 residues. This CDR3 reads CASDRGSGNTIYF. DNA for the CDR3: TGTGCCAGCGACAGGGGGTCTGGAAACACCATATATTTT.

The rearrangement uses TRBV27 and TRBJ1-5; perhaps TRBD1 as D (6 bases). Germline lookup yields CDR1 MNHEY and CDR2 SMNVEV (reference sequence). The V end was cut by 2 bases, the J end by 2 bases, with 13 bases between. This CDR3 contains 16 residues. For the CDR3, the DNA is TGTGCCAGCAGTTTAGGCGGCAGGGGAGGCAATCAGCCCCAGCATTTT. Encoded protein: CASSLGGRGGNQPQHF.

V gene TRBV6-5 combines with J gene TRBJ1-2; no clear D. The germline gives CDR1 MNHEY, CDR2 SVGAGI. The CDR3 runs to 14 residues. Trimming left V 6 bases short and J 8 bases short, with 19 bases between. CDR3 in amino acids: CASSSLGGGEGYTF. CDR3 in DNA: TGTGCCAGCAGCTCTTTGGGTGGAGGAGAGGGCTACACCTTC.

The chain uses TRBV7-6 and TRBJ2-2; 9 nucleotides align to TRBD2. CDR3 size: 20 residues. Per germline, CDR1 SGHVS and CDR2 FNYEAQ. Germline trimming cut 0 bases from V and 7 bases from J; bases unmatched to any gene: 18. CDR3 sequence: CASSLALTPGAGGSGGELFF. The CDR3 DNA sequence: TGTGCCAGCAGCTTAGCGCTAACCCCGGGAGCGGGAGGTTCCGGCGGGGAGCTGTTTTTT.

The genes are TRBV18 and TRBJ2-3; no clear D. This CDR3 spans 12 amino acids. The germline V and J ends were trimmed by 3 bases and 2 bases, with 3 bases remaining between them. The germline V gene encodes CDR1 KGHSH and CDR2 LQKENI. This CDR3 is CASSPYTDTQYF. CDR3 nucleotide sequence: TGTGCCAGCTCACCTTACACAGATACGCAGTATTTT.

This clone was seen once. This rearrangement joins TRBV30 to TRBJ1-6; D might be TRBD1 (5 bases). This CDR3 has 12 amino acids. V lost 3 bases and J lost 7, with 7 bases in between. Germline V gene sequence: CDR1 GTSNPN, CDR2 SVGIG (reference sequence). The CDR3 is CAWRAGNSPLHF. The CDR3 DNA follows: TGTGCCTGGAGGGCAGGGAATTCACCCCTCCACTTT.

The J gene is TRBJ1-5, the V gene TRBV19, with no clear D. V lost 7 bases to trimming and J lost 11 bases, with 27 bases between them. Germline CDR1 reads LNHDA; CDR2 reads SQIVND (reference sequence). CDR3 length: 16 amino acids. The CDR3 nucleotides are TGTGCCAGTATTATCCCCTCGAGGGTCCCACAAGCGGCCCAGCATTTT. Translated, it gives CASIIPSRVPQAAQHF.